This T cell receptor (beta chain) was observed in a study of CD8 T cells in ankylosing spondylitis. Regarding the study as a whole: Ankylosing spondylitis blood appeared to be characterized by a TCR beta motif of several highly homologous variants. Disease-linked clones, CD8+, were relatively rare in peripheral blood. A number of the motif variants had already been described in reactive arthritis synovial fluid and blood.

For TCR beta, libraries came from quantitative 5'-RACE with molecular barcodes. One entry per CDR3 protein results from TCRdb running MiXCR on the 5' RACE reads. The sample lists tens of thousands of distinct CDR3 sequences, about 9.3% occurring once. The table lists this clonotype with many counts. The antigen is undetermined. Trimming removed 0 bases from V and 0 bases from J, with 13 bases in between. The germline V gene encodes CDR1 SGHRS and CDR2 YFSETQ. The CDR3 covers 17 residues. The origin of this receptor is a male donor with ankylosing spondylitis or in good health (not recorded which). The rearrangement joins TRBV5-1 to TRBJ2-1; D might be TRBD1 (6 bases). The sequencing sample was made of blood, either unsorted or a sorted T cell fraction (not recorded which). The CDR3 DNA reads TGCGCCAGCAGCTTGGGGTGGGGGCTCCTCTCCTACAATGAGCAGTTCTTC. Amino acids: CASSLGWGLLSYNEQFF.